This T cell receptor beta chain derives from a study of blood T cell repertoires in COVID-19. As originally analysed: Reference gene primer amplification yielded estimated nucleated cell counts. Produced via immunoSEQ multiplex PCR; TCRdb's table is partial and in-frame only. D and trimming come from the DNA, and the V and J calls and clone size come from that table. The data show some 190,000 clones, with 88% seen just once and around 1.5% held by the top ten. The sequenced material came from peripheral blood. The sequence was obtained from a man aged 18 to 30 with active or convalescent COVID-19.

In DNA, the CDR3 is TGTGCCAGCGAGGACAGAACGGTATCTACAACTAATGAAAAACTGTTTTTT. This encodes CASEDRTVSTTNEKLFF. The V and J genes are TRBV11-2 and TRBJ1-4; tentatively, D is TRBD1 (6 bases). V lost 8 bases to trimming and J lost 0 bases, with 19 bases between them. The CDR3 runs 17 residues. Germline V CDR1 and CDR2: SGHAT, FQNNGV.